This T cell receptor (beta chain) was recorded in a study of identifying expanded T cells in peripheral blood. Study-wide results and caveats: Variance in clone template counts between roughly 2-week samples significantly increased with total template count across all healthy donors. Differentially abundant clones: about 1.2 between replicates, about 15 at around 14 days, more than 18 at four.

Sequencing used immunoSEQ multiplex PCR; TCRdb keeps in-frame clones, though not all of them. This sample has 95,000 to 100,000 clones, with roughly 87% found just once. Points on this clone: Its antigen is unknown.

During the collection period, no donor immune events like infections were recorded. Unmatched junction bases numbered 7, after V lost 0 bases and J lost 6 bases. CDR1 SGHNT and CDR2 YENEEA come from the germline V gene. CDR3 length: 16 residues. The sequenced sample was blood. This TCR derives from a person aged 18 to 69 in good health. The chain couples TRBV11-3 to TRBJ2-3; 9 nucleotides agree with TRBD2. The CDR3 loop is CASSLDPSGVADTQYF. DNA for the CDR3: TGTGCCAGCAGCTTAGATCCTAGCGGGGTGGCGGATACGCAGTATTTT.